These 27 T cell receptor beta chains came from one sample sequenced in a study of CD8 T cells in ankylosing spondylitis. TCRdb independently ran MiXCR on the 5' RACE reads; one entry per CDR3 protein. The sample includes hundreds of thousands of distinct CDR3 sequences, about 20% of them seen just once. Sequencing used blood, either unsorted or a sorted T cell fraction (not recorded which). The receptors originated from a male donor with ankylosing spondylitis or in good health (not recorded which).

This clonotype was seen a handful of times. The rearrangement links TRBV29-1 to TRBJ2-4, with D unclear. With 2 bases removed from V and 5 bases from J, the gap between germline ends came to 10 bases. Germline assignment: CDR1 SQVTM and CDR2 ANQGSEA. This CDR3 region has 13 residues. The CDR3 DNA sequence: TGCAGCGTTGAACCAAACCAGGAAAACATTCAGTACTTC. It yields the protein CSVEPNQENIQYF.

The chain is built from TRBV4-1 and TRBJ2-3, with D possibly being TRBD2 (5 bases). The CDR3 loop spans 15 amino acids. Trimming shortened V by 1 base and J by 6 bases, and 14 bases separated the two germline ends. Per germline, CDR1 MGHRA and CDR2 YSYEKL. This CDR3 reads CASSQGERSMDTQYF. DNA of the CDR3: TGCGCCAGCAGCCAAGGGGAGAGGTCCATGGATACGCAGTATTTT.

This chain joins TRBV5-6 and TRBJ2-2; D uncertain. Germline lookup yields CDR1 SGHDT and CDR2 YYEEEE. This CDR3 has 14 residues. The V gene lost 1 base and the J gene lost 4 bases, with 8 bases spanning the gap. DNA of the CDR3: TGTGCCAGCAGCTTGAATGGTCCCACCGGGGAGCTGTTTTTT. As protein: CASSLNGPTGELFF.

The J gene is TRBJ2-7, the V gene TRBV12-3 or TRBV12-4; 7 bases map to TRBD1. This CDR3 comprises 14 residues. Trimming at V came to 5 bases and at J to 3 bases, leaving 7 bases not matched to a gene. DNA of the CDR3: TGTGCCAGCAGTGTCGGGACAGCACACTACGAGCAGTACTTC. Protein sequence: CASSVGTAHYEQYF.

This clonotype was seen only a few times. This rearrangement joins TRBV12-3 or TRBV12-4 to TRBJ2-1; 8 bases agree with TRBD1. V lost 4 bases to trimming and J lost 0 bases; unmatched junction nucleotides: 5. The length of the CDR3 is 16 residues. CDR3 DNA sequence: TGTGCCAGCAGTTCGACAGGGGTGAGCTCCTACAATGAGCAGTTCTTC. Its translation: CASSSTGVSSYNEQFF.

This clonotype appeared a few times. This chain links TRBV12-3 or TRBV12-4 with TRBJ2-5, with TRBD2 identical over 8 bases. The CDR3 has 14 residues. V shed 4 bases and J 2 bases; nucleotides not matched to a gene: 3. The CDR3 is CASSSAGGQETQYF. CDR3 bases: TGTGCCAGCAGTTCCGCGGGGGGACAAGAGACCCAGTACTTC.

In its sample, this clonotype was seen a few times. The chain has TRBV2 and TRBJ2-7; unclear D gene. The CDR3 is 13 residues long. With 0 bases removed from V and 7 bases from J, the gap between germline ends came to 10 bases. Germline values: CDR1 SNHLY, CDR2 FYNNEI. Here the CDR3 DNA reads TGTGCCAGCAGTGAAGCGGTAGGGTTAGAGCAGTACTTC. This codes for CASSEAVGLEQYF.

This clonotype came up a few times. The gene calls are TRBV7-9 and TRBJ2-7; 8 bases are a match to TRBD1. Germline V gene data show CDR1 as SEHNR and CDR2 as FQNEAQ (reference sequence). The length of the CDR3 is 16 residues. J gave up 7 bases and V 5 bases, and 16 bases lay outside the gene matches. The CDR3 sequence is CASSPPVGTGRLEQYF. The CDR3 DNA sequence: TGTGCCAGCAGCCCCCCGGTGGGGACAGGACGATTGGAGCAGTACTTC. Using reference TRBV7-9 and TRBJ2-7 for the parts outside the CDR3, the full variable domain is DTGVSQNPRHKITKRGQNVTFRCDPISEHNRLYWYRQTLGQGPEFLTYFQNEAQLEKSRLLSDRFSAERPKGSFSTLEIQRTEQGDSAMYLCASSPPVGTGRLEQYFGPGTRLTVT.

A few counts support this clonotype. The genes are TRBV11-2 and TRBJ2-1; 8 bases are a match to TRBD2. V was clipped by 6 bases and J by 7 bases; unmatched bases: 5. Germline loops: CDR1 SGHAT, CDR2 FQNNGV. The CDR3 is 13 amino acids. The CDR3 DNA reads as TGTGCCAGCAGGGTAGCGGGGAGTAATGAGCAGTTCTTC. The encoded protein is CASRVAGSNEQFF.

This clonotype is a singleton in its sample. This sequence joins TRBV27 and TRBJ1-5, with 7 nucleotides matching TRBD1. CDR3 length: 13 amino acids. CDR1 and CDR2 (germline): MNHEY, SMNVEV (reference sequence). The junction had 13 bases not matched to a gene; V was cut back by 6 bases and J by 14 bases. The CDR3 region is CASSPDRVTVEHF. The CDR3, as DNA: TGTGCCAGCAGCCCCGACAGGGTCACAGTCGAGCATTTT.

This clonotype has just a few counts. Here the CDR3 DNA reads TGTGCCAGCAGCCAAGATGAGGGCACCGGGGAGCTGTTTTTT. Its protein product is CASSQDEGTGELFF. This chain uses TRBV4-2 with TRBJ2-2; D perhaps matches TRBD2 (5 bases). CDR3 length equals 14 residues. Germline V gene lookup returns CDR1 LGHNA and CDR2 YNFKEQ. V was cut by 0 bases and J by 4 bases, with 6 bases left in between.

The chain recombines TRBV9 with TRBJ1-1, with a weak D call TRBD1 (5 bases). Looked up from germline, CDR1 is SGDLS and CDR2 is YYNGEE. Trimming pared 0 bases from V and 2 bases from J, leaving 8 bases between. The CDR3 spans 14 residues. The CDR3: CASSVGGSNTEAFF. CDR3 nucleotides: TGTGCCAGCAGCGTAGGGGGCAGCAACACTGAAGCTTTCTTT.

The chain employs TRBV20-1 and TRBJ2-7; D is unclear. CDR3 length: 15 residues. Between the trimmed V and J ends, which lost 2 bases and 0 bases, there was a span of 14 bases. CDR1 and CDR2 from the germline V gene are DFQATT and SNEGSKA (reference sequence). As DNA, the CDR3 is TGCAGTGCTAGATCTATCAGCGCCAGCTCCTACGAGCAGTACTTC. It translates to CSARSISASSYEQYF.

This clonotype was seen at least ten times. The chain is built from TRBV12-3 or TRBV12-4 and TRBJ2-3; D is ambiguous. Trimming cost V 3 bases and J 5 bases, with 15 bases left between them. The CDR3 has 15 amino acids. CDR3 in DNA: TGTGCCAGCAGTTTGACCCCGACCGTGGTAGATACGCAGTATTTT. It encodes CASSLTPTVVDTQYF.

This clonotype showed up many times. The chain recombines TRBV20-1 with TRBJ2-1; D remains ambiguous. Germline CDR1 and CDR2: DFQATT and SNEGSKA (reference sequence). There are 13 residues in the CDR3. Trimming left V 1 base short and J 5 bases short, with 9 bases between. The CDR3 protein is CSARGWANNEQFF. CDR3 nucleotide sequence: TGCAGTGCTAGAGGTTGGGCTAACAATGAGCAGTTCTTC.

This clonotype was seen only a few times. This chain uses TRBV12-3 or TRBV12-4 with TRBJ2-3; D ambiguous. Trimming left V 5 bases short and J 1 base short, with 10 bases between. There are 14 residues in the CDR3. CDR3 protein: CASSQRWGTDTQYF. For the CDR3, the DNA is TGTGCCAGCAGTCAGAGGTGGGGCACAGATACGCAGTATTTT.

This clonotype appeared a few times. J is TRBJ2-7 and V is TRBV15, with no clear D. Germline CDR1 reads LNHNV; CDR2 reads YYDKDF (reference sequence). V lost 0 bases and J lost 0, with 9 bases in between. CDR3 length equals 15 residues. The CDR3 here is CATSRDATVSYEQYF. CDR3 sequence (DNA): TGTGCCACCAGCAGAGATGCCACGGTCTCCTACGAGCAGTACTTC.

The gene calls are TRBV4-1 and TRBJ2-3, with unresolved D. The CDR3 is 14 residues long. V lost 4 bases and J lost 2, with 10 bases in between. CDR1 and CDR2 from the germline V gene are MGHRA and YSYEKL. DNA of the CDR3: TGCGCCAGCAGCCCCACCTTCGACACAGATACGCAGTATTTT. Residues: CASSPTFDTDTQYF.

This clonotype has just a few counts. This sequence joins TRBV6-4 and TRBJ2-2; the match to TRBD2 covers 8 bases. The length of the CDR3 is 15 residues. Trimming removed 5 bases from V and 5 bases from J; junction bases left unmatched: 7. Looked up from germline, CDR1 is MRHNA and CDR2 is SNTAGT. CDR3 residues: CASSPGLVITGELFF. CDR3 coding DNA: TGTGCCAGCAGTCCGGGACTAGTCATAACCGGGGAGCTGTTTTTT.

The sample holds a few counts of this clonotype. CDR3: CASSTHYEQYF. DNA for the CDR3: TGTGCCAGCTCAACCCACTACGAGCAGTACTTC. The J gene is TRBJ2-7, the V gene TRBV18; D is unresolved. The germline V gene encodes CDR1 KGHSH and CDR2 LQKENI. CDR3 length equals 11 residues. V was cut by 5 bases and J by 3 bases, with 5 bases left in between.

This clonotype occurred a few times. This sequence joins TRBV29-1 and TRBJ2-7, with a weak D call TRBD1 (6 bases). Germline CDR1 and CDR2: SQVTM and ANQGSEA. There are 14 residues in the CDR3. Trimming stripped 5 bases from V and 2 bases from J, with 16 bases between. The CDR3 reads CSVWGQGSTYEQYF. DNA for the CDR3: TGCAGCGTTTGGGGTCAGGGGTCCACCTACGAGCAGTACTTC.

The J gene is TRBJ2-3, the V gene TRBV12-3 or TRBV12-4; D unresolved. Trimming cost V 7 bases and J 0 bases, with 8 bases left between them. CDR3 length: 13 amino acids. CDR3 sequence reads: CASTWRSTDTQYF. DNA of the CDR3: TGTGCCAGCACTTGGCGCAGCACAGATACGCAGTATTTT.

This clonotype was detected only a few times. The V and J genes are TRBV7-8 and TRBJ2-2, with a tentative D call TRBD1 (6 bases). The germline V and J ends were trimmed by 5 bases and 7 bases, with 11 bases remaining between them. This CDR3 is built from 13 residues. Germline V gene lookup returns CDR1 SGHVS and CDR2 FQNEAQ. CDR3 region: CASSPRGDGELFF. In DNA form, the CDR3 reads TGTGCCAGCAGCCCCAGGGGTGACGGGGAGCTGTTTTTT.

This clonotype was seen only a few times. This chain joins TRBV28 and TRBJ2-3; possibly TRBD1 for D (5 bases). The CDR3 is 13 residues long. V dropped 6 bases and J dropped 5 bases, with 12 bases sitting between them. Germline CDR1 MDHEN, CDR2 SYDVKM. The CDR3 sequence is CASSHNRRDTQYF. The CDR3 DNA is TGTGCCAGCAGCCACAACAGGAGAGATACGCAGTATTTT. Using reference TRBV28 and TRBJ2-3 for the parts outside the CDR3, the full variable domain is DVKVTQSSRYLVKRTGEKVFLECVQDMDHENMFWYRQDPGLGLRLIYFSYDVKMKEKGDIPEGYSVSREKKERFSLILESASTNQTSMYLCASSHNRRDTQYFGPGTRLTVL.

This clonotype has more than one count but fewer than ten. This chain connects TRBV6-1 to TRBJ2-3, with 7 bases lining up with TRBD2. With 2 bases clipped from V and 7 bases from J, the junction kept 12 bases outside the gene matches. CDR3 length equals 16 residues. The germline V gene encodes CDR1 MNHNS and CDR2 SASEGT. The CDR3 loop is CASSEYREGPSHTQYF. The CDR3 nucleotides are TGTGCCAGCAGTGAATATAGGGAGGGACCATCACATACGCAGTATTTT.

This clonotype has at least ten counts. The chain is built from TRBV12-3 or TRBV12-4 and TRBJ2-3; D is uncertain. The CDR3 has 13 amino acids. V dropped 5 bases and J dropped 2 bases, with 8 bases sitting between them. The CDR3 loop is CASSLSFTDTQYF. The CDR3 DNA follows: TGTGCCAGCAGTCTCTCTTTCACAGATACGCAGTATTTT.

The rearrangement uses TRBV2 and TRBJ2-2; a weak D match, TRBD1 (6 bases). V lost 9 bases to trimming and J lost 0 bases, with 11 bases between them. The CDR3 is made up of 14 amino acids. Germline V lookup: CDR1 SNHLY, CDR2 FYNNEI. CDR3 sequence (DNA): TGTGCCAGTTACGGGACACCGAACACCGGGGAGCTGTTTTTT. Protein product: CASYGTPNTGELFF. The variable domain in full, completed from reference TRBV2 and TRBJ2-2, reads EPEVTQTPSHQVTQMGQEVILRCVPISNHLYFYWYRQILGQKVEFLVSFYNNEISEKSEIFDDQFSVERPDGSNFTLKIRSTKLEDSAMYFCASYGTPNTGELFFGEGSRLTVL.